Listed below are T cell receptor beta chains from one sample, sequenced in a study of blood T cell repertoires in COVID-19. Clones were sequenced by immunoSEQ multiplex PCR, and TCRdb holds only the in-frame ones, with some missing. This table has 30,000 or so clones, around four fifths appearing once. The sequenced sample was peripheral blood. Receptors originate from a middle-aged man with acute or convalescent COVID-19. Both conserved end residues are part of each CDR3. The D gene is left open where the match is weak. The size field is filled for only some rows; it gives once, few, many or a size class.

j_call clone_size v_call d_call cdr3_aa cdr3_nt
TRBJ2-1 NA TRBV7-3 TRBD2 CASSFGLASHNEQFF TGTGCCAGCAGCTTTGGACTAGCGTCCCACAATGAGCAGTTCTTC
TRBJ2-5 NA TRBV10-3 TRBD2 CAISESGLAGSKTQYF TGTGCCATCAGTGAGTCCGGACTAGCGGGGAGCAAGACCCAGTACTTC
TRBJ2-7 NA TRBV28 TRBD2 CASSLSLAGASHEQYF TGTGCCAGCAGTTTATCCCTAGCGGGAGCTTCCCACGAGCAGTACTTC
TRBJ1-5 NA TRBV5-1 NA CASSLDSGINQPQHF TGCGCCAGCAGCTTGGATTCAGGGATCAATCAGCCCCAGCATTTT
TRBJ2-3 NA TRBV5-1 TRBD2 CASSWKTSGGLDTQYF TGCGCCAGCAGCTGGAAGACTAGCGGGGGGCTAGATACGCAGTATTTT
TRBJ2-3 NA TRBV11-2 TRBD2 CASSSRTRSDTQYF TGTGCCAGCAGCTCAAGGACTAGAAGTGATACGCAGTATTTT
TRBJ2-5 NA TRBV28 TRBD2 CASSLFTSALQETQYF TGTGCCAGCAGTTTATTTACTAGCGCGTTACAAGAGACCCAGTACTTC
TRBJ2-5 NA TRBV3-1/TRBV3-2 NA CASSQGEVADQETQYF TGTGCCAGCAGCCAAGGAGAAGTGGCGGACCAAGAGACCCAGTACTTC
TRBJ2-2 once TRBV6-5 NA CASSYVAPGELFF TGTGCCAGCAGTTACGTAGCTCCCGGGGAGCTGTTTTTT
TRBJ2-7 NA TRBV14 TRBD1 CASSQPGTGDGYEQYF TGTGCCAGCAGCCAACCCGGGACAGGGGATGGGTACGAGCAGTACTTC
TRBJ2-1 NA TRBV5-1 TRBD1 CASSLSLLAPGGYNEQFF TGCGCCAGCAGCTTGTCCCTACTGGCCCCAGGGGGCTACAATGAGCAGTTCTTC
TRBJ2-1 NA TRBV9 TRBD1 CASSVSGGLRNEQFF TGTGCCAGCAGCGTATCAGGGGGTCTCCGGAATGAGCAGTTCTTC
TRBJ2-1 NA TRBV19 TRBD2 CASRTIEREGEQFF TGTGCCAGTAGAACTATTGAGCGGGAGGGTGAGCAGTTCTTC
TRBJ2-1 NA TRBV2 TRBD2 CASSRGLAGENEQFF TGTGCCAGCAGTAGGGGACTAGCGGGAGAGAATGAGCAGTTCTTC
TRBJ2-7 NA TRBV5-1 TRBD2 CASSREQGGGSDEQYF TGCGCCAGCAGCCGGGAGCAGGGCGGCGGGAGTGACGAGCAGTACTTC
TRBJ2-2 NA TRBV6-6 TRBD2 CATSGSSPGTGELFF TGTGCCACTAGCGGGAGCTCTCCGGGCACCGGGGAGCTGTTTTTT
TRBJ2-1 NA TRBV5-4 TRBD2 CASSLGSGSNNEQFF TGTGCCAGCAGCTTGGGTAGCGGGAGTAACAATGAGCAGTTCTTC